These 2 T cell receptor beta chains originate from one sample sequenced in a study of cytomegalovirus exposure and HLA in healthy donors. The repertoire was sequenced with immunoSEQ multiplex PCR; TCRdb's copy has only in-frame clones and lacks some. In the table there are around 110,000 clones, about 87% of which are singletons. Sequenced: PBMCs. The receptors derive from a woman aged 18-29 years in good health and CMV-seropositive.

J is TRBJ2-1 and V is TRBV29-1, with TRBD2 matching over 7 bases. Germline V gene sequence: CDR1 SQVTM, CDR2 ANQGSEA. Unmatched junction bases numbered 9, after V lost 4 bases and J lost 3 bases. CDR3 length: 15 residues. Here the CDR3 reads CSVGPGLADYNEQFF. CDR3 bases: TGCAGCGTTGGCCCAGGGCTAGCGGACTACAATGAGCAGTTCTTC.

The chain has TRBV19 and TRBJ2-7; TRBD1 agrees at 7 bases. The CDR3 runs to 14 residues. V shed 4 bases, J shed 6 bases, and the junction held 9 bases outside the gene matches. CDR1 and CDR2 from the germline V gene are LNHDA and SQIVND (reference sequence). The CDR3 DNA sequence: TGTGCCAGTAGTACTCTGGGACAGTTCTCCGAGCAGTACTTC. Residues: CASSTLGQFSEQYF. The full variable domain, in which reference TRBV19 and TRBJ2-7 provide the parts outside the CDR3, is DGGITQSPKYLFRKEGQNVTLSCEQNLNHDAMYWYRQDPGQGLRLIYYSQIVNDFQKGDIAEGYSVSREKKESFPLTVTSAQKNPTAFYLCASSTLGQFSEQYFGPGTRLTVT.